Shown below are 18 T cell receptor beta chains from a single sample sequenced in a study of shared clonotypes between healthy human individuals. Measured with immunoSEQ multiplex PCR; TCRdb has only the in-frame clones, and not every one. The data contain 1.6 million or so clones, 98% of them singletons. Sequencing was done on a sample of naive CD4+ T cells sorted from blood. Regarding subset: CD45RA+ positively selected. The receptors were gathered from a man in his thirties or forties in good health.

This rearrangement joins TRBV7-2 to TRBJ2-3; possibly TRBD1 for D (6 bases). Trimming took 2 bases from V and 3 from J, leaving 9 bases between them. CDR1 SGHTA and CDR2 FQGNSA come from the germline V gene. This CDR3 region has 14 residues. CDR3 in amino acids: CASSLFQGTDTQYF. As DNA, the CDR3 is TGTGCCAGCAGCTTATTCCAGGGGACAGATACGCAGTATTTT. The full variable domain, completed using reference TRBV7-2 and TRBJ2-3, is GAGVSQSPSNKVTEKGKDVELRCDPISGHTALYWYRQSLGQGLEFLIYFQGNSAPDKSGLPSDRFSAERTGGSVSTLTIQRTQQEDSAVYLCASSLFQGTDTQYFGPGTRLTVL.

The V gene is TRBV14, the J gene TRBJ2-1; D call uncertain. V was clipped by 4 bases and J by 3 bases, with 13 bases between them. The CDR3 spans 15 residues. Germline lookup yields CDR1 SGHDN and CDR2 FVKESK. The CDR3 region has the DNA TGTGCCAGCAGCCCCCCCTATCCTCTCTACAATGAGCAGTTCTTC. Its protein is CASSPPYPLYNEQFF.

The V and J genes are TRBV7-6 and TRBJ1-1; D may be TRBD1 (6 bases). The CDR3 is made up of 14 amino acids. Germline V gene lookup returns CDR1 SGHVS and CDR2 FNYEAQ. Trimming removed 5 bases from V and 1 base from J, with 11 bases in between. The CDR3 bases are TGTGCCAGCAGCCAAGGCAGGGGGAACACTGAAGCTTTCTTT. Amino acids: CASSQGRGNTEAFF.

The rearrangement links TRBV20-1 to TRBJ1-1; D not resolved. V lost 7 bases and J lost 5, with 11 bases in between. This CDR3 region has 11 residues. The V gene's germline CDR1 is DFQATT and CDR2 SNEGSKA (reference sequence). The CDR3 coding sequence is TGCAGTGTTGGGGAAGGGACTGAAGCTTTCTTT. Its translation: CSVGEGTEAFF.

This clone appeared a single time. The V and J genes are TRBV19 and TRBJ2-3; TRBD2 matches 8 bases. This CDR3 is 15 amino acids long. CDR1 is LNHDA and CDR2 is SQIVND in the germline V gene (reference sequence). The J segment lost 3 bases and the V segment lost 3 bases, leaving 5 bases of the junction unmatched. CDR3 coding DNA: TGTGCCAGTAGTATGTTGCCTAGCGGGACAGATACGCAGTATTTT. It specifies CASSMLPSGTDTQYF.

The rearrangement links TRBV18 to TRBJ2-5, with D perhaps assigned TRBD1 or TRBD2 (5 bases each). The CDR3 consists of 12 residues. V was cut by 8 bases and J by 4 bases, with 11 bases left in between. The V gene's germline CDR1 is KGHSH and CDR2 LQKENI. CDR3 nucleotide sequence: TGTGCCAGCAAGACCGGGGCAGAGACCCAGTACTTC. Its translation: CASKTGAETQYF. The entire variable domain, with the rest obtained from reference TRBV18 and TRBJ2-5, is as follows: NAGVMQNPRHLVRRRGQEARLRCSPMKGHSHVYWYRQLPEEGLKFMVYLQKENIIDESGMPKERFSAEFPKEGPSILRIQQVVRGDSAAYFCASKTGAETQYFGPGTRLLVL.

This chain joins TRBV9 and TRBJ2-2, with 7 bases fitting TRBD2. CDR1 is SGDLS and CDR2 is YYNGEE in the germline V gene. This CDR3 is built from 16 residues. With 4 bases clipped from V and 1 base from J, the junction kept 7 bases outside the gene matches. The CDR3 is CASSSRLAQNTGELFF. In DNA, the CDR3 is TGTGCCAGCAGCTCCCGACTAGCACAGAACACCGGGGAGCTGTTTTTT.

The genes are TRBV5-1 and TRBJ2-1, with D possibly being TRBD1 or TRBD2 (5 bases each). The CDR3 loop spans 14 amino acids. Germline V gives CDR1 SGHRS, CDR2 YFSETQ. The CDR3 nucleotides read TGCGCGACCGGCCGGGACCCCTCCTACAATGAGCAGTTCTTC. As protein: CATGRDPSYNEQFF. Combining the CDR3 with reference TRBV5-1 and TRBJ2-1 gives the whole variable domain KAGVTQTPRYLIKTRGQQVTLSCSPISGHRSVSWYQQTPGQGLQFLFEYFSETQRNKGNFPGRFSGRQFSNSRSEMNVSTLELGDSALYLCATGRDPSYNEQFFGPGTRLTVL.

The chain recombines TRBV5-1 with TRBJ1-1, with 8 nucleotides matching TRBD1. The J segment lost 2 bases and the V segment lost 4 bases, leaving 7 bases of the junction unmatched. Germline V gene lookup returns CDR1 SGHRS and CDR2 YFSETQ. This CDR3 has 15 residues. The CDR3 nucleotides read TGCGCCAGCAGCACCGGACAGGGAGTCAACACTGAAGCTTTCTTT. Protein: CASSTGQGVNTEAFF.

The chain carries TRBV4-1 and TRBJ2-1; a weak D match, TRBD1 (5 bases). Germline assignment: CDR1 MGHRA and CDR2 YSYEKL. The CDR3 sequence is 18 residues long. V was shortened by 1 base and J by 9 bases, with 25 bases between the two germline ends. The CDR3 region is CASSQGFTGPRGMGEQFF. The CDR3 DNA sequence: TGCGCCAGCAGCCAAGGATTTACCGGGCCAAGGGGAATGGGTGAGCAGTTCTTC.

This chain uses TRBV15 with TRBJ2-7; 8 bases are a match to TRBD1. The CDR3 has 17 amino acids. V lost 3 bases to trimming and J lost 3 bases; unmatched junction nucleotides: 13. Germline V CDR1 and CDR2: LNHNV, YYDKDF (reference sequence). The DNA of the CDR3 is TGTGCCACCAGCAGGGAAATTACCGGGACAGGCGGCTACGAGCAGTACTTC. Translating it yields CATSREITGTGGYEQYF.

This chain links TRBV30 with TRBJ1-4; D is perhaps TRBD1 (6 bases). Germline loops: CDR1 GTSNPN, CDR2 SVGIG (reference sequence). V was trimmed by 2 bases and J by 8 bases, leaving 12 bases between them. The CDR3 loop spans 13 amino acids. CDR3 sequence: CAWSRQGNEKLFF. CDR3 in DNA: TGTGCCTGGAGTCGGCAGGGGAACGAAAAACTGTTTTTT. The full variable domain, its missing parts supplied by reference TRBV30 and TRBJ1-4, is SQTIHQWPATLVQPVGSPLSLECTVEGTSNPNLYWYRQAAGRGLQLLFYSVGIGQISSEVPQNLSASRPQDRQFILSSKKLLLSDSGFYLCAWSRQGNEKLFFGSGTQLSVL.

The chain combines TRBV27 with TRBJ2-7, with TRBD1 as a possible D gene (5 bases). V lost 4 bases and J lost 9, with 22 bases in between. The CDR3 has 15 residues. CDR1 is MNHEY, CDR2 SMNVEV, per germline (reference sequence). DNA of the CDR3: TGTGCCAGCAGTTGGCGACAGCACCCCGTGCTTCGGCAGTACTTC. Translating it yields CASSWRQHPVLRQYF.

The chain joins TRBV5-4 to TRBJ2-2; 15 nucleotides align to TRBD2. Germline V gene lookup returns CDR1 SGHNT and CDR2 YYREEE (reference sequence). The CDR3 covers 18 residues. V lost 4 bases and J lost 4; bases outside the gene matches: 8. The CDR3 region has the DNA TGTGCCAGCAGCACGGGACTAGCGGGAGGTCTGAGCACCGGGGAGCTGTTTTTT. Translation gives CASSTGLAGGLSTGELFF.

The V gene is TRBV29-1, the J gene TRBJ2-7; 10 bases align to TRBD1. Germline assignment: CDR1 SQVTM and CDR2 ANQGSEA. V lost 6 bases and J lost 6; bases outside the gene matches: 5. This CDR3 contains 12 residues. The CDR3 reads CSVTTGGAEQYF. CDR3 DNA sequence: TGCAGCGTGACGACAGGGGGCGCCGAGCAGTACTTC.

V usage is TRBV2 and J usage is TRBJ2-5; D possibly matches TRBD1 or TRBD2 (5 bases each). Germline assignment: CDR1 SNHLY and CDR2 FYNNEI. CDR3 length: 13 residues. Trimming stripped 8 bases from V and 5 bases from J, with 15 bases between. The CDR3 DNA reads as TGTGCCAGCCTGAGGGGTTCACAGGAGACCCAGTACTTC. It yields the protein CASLRGSQETQYF. The full variable domain, in which reference TRBV2 and TRBJ2-5 provide the parts outside the CDR3, is EPEVTQTPSHQVTQMGQEVILRCVPISNHLYFYWYRQILGQKVEFLVSFYNNEISEKSEIFDDQFSVERPDGSNFTLKIRSTKLEDSAMYFCASLRGSQETQYFGPGTRLLVL.

This clone was recorded a few times. The J gene is TRBJ2-7, the V gene TRBV5-1; 7 bases fit TRBD1. The J segment lost 6 bases and the V segment lost 2 bases, leaving 2 bases of the junction unmatched. CDR3 size: 12 residues. From germline, CDR1 is SGHRS and CDR2 YFSETQ. The CDR3 here is CASSLTGVEQYF. Here the CDR3 DNA reads TGCGCCAGCAGCTTAACAGGGGTCGAGCAGTACTTC.

V usage is TRBV2 and J usage is TRBJ2-7, with 10 bases that match TRBD1. This CDR3 contains 16 residues. The V gene end was trimmed by 7 bases and the J gene end by 4 bases; junction bases not matched to a gene: 13. Germline assignment: CDR1 SNHLY and CDR2 FYNNEI. CDR3 sequence reads: CASIRQGARGGYEQYF. Written as DNA, the CDR3 is TGTGCCAGCATCCGACAGGGGGCTCGTGGCGGTTACGAGCAGTACTTC.